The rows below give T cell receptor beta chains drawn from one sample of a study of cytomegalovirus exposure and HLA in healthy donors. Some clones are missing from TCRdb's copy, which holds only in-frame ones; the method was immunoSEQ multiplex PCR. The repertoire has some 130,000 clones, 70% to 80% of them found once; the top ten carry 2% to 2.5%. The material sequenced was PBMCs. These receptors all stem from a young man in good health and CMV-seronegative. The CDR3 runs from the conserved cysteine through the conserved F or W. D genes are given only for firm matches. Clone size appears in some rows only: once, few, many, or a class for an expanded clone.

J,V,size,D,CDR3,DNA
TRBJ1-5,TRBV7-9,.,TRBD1,CASSPQGRQPQHF,TGTGCCAGCAGCCCACAGGGGCGTCAGCCCCAGCATTTT
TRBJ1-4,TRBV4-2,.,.,CASSHGSQDTNEKLFF,TGTGCCAGCAGCCATGGGTCACAGGATACTAATGAAAAACTGTTTTTT
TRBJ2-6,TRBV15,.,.,CATSSVLEGYSGANVLTF,TGTGCCACCAGCAGTGTGTTGGAGGGATACTCTGGGGCCAACGTCCTGACTTTC
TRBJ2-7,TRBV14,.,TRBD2,CASSSSGLGAEQYF,TGTGCCAGCAGCTCCTCTGGACTAGGCGCCGAGCAGTACTTC
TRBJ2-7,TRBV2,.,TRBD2,CASGLAGYREQYF,TGTGCCAGCGGACTAGCGGGATATCGCGAGCAGTACTTC
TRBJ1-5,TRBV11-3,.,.,CAIPQVEAEISNQPQHF,TGTGCCATCCCCCAGGTGGAGGCGGAAATTAGCAATCAGCCCCAGCATTTT
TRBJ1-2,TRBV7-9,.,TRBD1,CASSLGGQAAIGYTF,TGTGCCAGCAGCCTAGGCGGACAGGCGGCAATTGGCTACACCTTC
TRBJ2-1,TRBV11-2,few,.,CASSPTGGLNYNEQFF,TGTGCCAGCAGTCCGACAGGAGGTCTTAACTACAATGAGCAGTTCTTC
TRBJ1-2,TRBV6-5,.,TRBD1,CASSYRQGNYGYTF,TGTGCCAGCAGTTACCGACAGGGGAACTATGGCTACACCTTC
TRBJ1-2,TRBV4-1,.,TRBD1,CASSRDRGSGYTF,TGCGCCAGCAGCCGGGACAGGGGGTCCGGCTACACCTTC
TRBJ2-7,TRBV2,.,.,CASRSSYEQYF,TGTGCCAGCAGGAGCTCCTACGAGCAGTACTTC
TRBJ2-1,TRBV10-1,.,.,CASSEMGRGSNEQFF,TGCGCCAGCAGTGAGATGGGCAGGGGTAGCAATGAGCAGTTCTTC
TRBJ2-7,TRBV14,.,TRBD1,CASSQEGQGNYEQYF,TGTGCCAGCAGCCAGGAGGGACAGGGGAACTACGAGCAGTACTTC
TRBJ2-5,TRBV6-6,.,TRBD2,CASSRTSGGETQYF,TGTGCCAGCAGTCGGACTAGCGGGGGAGAGACCCAGTACTTC
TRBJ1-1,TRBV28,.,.,CAITGFGNTEAFF,TGTGCCATCACAGGGTTCGGGAACACTGAAGCTTTCTTT
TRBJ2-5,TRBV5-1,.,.,CASSQGRETQYF,TGCGCCAGCAGCCAGGGCCGCGAGACCCAGTACTTC
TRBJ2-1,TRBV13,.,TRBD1,CASSSSEGQGAYNEQFF,TGTGCCAGCAGCTCCTCTGAGGGACAGGGGGCCTACAATGAGCAGTTCTTC
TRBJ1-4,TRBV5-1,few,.,CASSPIQGGDEKLFF,TGCGCCAGCAGCCCTATACAGGGCGGTGATGAAAAACTGTTTTTT
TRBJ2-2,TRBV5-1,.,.,CASSPGQHNTGELFF,TGCGCCAGCAGCCCAGGACAGCACAACACCGGGGAGCTGTTTTTT
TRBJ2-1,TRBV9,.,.,CASSPPPGFNEQFF,TGTGCCAGCAGCCCCCCTCCCGGGTTTAATGAGCAGTTCTTC